Listed here are 14 T cell receptor beta chains from one sample, sequenced in a study of T cell responses to AZD1222 COVID-19 vaccine. The assay was immunoSEQ multiplex PCR, and TCRdb's table has in-frame clones only and misses some. The profile covers some 150,000 clones, with 85% to 95% appearing a single time and around 0.9% taken by the ten largest. Here the sequenced sample was peripheral blood, taken on day 0 of AZD1222 vaccination. These receptor sequences come from an adult in good health.

The chain employs TRBV15 and TRBJ1-2; TRBD1 might be the D (6 bases). Germline CDR1 reads LNHNV; CDR2 reads YYDKDF (reference sequence). Trimming removed 6 bases at V and 0 bases at J, with 11 bases between. The CDR3 contains 14 residues. CDR3 amino acids: CATSQTGPNYGYTF. In DNA form, the CDR3 reads TGTGCCACCAGTCAGACAGGTCCTAACTATGGCTACACCTTC.

This chain joins TRBV19 and TRBJ2-7; 8 bases are shared with TRBD2. The CDR3 is made up of 15 amino acids. V gave up 6 bases and J gave up 3 bases; unmatched junction bases: 10. Germline CDR1 LNHDA, CDR2 SQIVND (reference sequence). CDR3 protein: CASSPRGGDLYEQYF. CDR3 DNA: TGTGCCAGTAGCCCCCGGGGGGGGGACCTCTACGAGCAGTACTTC.

The chain carries TRBV19 and TRBJ1-5; D possibly corresponds to TRBD1 (6 bases). The V gene lost 5 bases and the J gene lost 6 bases, with 29 bases spanning the gap. There are 19 residues in the CDR3. The germline V gene has CDR1 LNHDA and CDR2 SQIVND (reference sequence). CDR3 DNA: TGTGCCAGTAGTCATAGGTGTGGTTCGGGAAGGGGGTATTGTCAGCCCCAGCATTTT. It is translated as CASSHRCGSGRGYCQPQHF.

V and J are TRBV5-6 and TRBJ2-6; TRBD2 aligns across 7 bases. V shed 5 bases and J 0 bases; nucleotides not matched to a gene: 5. This CDR3 has 16 amino acids. Germline V lookup: CDR1 SGHDT, CDR2 YYEEEE. In DNA, the CDR3 is TGTGCCAGCAGTACAGCGGGACTCTCTGGGGCCAACGTCCTGACTTTC. Translated, it gives CASSTAGLSGANVLTF. The variable domain in full, with the rest retrieved from reference TRBV5-6 and TRBJ2-6, is DAGVTQSPTHLIKTRGQQVTLRCSPKSGHDTVSWYQQALGQGPQFIFQYYEEEERQRGNFPDRFSGHQFPNYSSELNVNALLLGDSALYLCASSTAGLSGANVLTFGAGSRLTVL.

Here the CDR3 reads CASSNAPNTESYGYTF. As DNA, the CDR3 is TGTGCCAGCAGCAACGCCCCGAATACAGAGAGCTATGGCTACACCTTC. J is TRBJ1-2 and V is TRBV5-6; D is unclear. Germline CDR1 SGHDT, CDR2 YYEEEE. The CDR3 has 16 residues. Trimming removed 4 bases at V and 4 bases at J, with 20 bases between.

The chain joins TRBV5-5 to TRBJ2-2; D unresolved. CDR3 length: 15 amino acids. In germline, CDR1 is SGHKS, CDR2 YYEKEE (reference sequence). V was cut by 0 bases and J by 1 base, with 7 bases left in between. The CDR3 sequence is CASSLVGRNTGELFF. The CDR3 DNA reads TGTGCCAGCAGCTTGGTGGGCCGGAACACCGGGGAGCTGTTTTTT.

The rearrangement joins TRBV3-1 (or the pseudogene TRBV3-2) to TRBJ2-3, with 9 bases identical to TRBD2. With V trimmed by 5 bases and J by 0 bases, 3 bases remained unmatched. The CDR3 extends over 15 amino acids. Germline V gene sequence: CDR1 LGHDT, CDR2 YNNKEL (reference sequence). CDR3 region: CASSYLAGSTDTQYF. CDR3 nucleotides: TGTGCCAGCAGCTATCTAGCGGGGAGCACAGATACGCAGTATTTT.

V usage is TRBV18 and J usage is TRBJ1-5, with 8 nucleotides matching TRBD1. This CDR3 is 15 amino acids long. V trimming: 4 bases; J trimming: 4 bases; junction bases outside the gene matches: 6. CDR1 is KGHSH, CDR2 LQKENI, per germline. This chain's CDR3 is CASSRGQGQNQPQHF. As DNA, the CDR3 is TGTGCCAGCTCACGCGGACAGGGCCAGAATCAGCCCCAGCATTTT.

The V and J genes are TRBV4-1 and TRBJ2-6; no clear D gene. Trimming removed 4 bases at V and 4 bases at J, with 8 bases between. Germline CDR1 and CDR2: MGHRA and YSYEKL. This CDR3 region has 14 residues. CDR3 residues: CASSLGPGANVLTF. The CDR3 DNA reads as TGCGCCAGCAGCCTAGGACCCGGGGCCAACGTCCTGACTTTC.

This rearrangement joins TRBV4-1 to TRBJ2-5; D gene unclear. CDR3 length equals 14 residues. CDR1 is MGHRA and CDR2 is YSYEKL in the germline V gene. The V end was cut by 1 base, the J end by 5 bases, with 11 bases between. In DNA form, the CDR3 reads TGCGCCAGCAGCCAAGGGACCTCTGGGGAGACCCAGTACTTC. Translation: CASSQGTSGETQYF.

The chain carries TRBV9 and TRBJ2-7, with TRBD1 identical over 8 bases. The V gene end was trimmed by 4 bases and the J gene end by 5 bases; junction bases not matched to a gene: 14. This CDR3 has 16 residues. CDR1 is SGDLS, CDR2 YYNGEE, per germline. CDR3 coding DNA: TGTGCCAGCAGCCCCGCCGGGGGACAGGTTTTCGACGAGCAGTACTTC. This sequence encodes CASSPAGGQVFDEQYF.

The chain links TRBV28 to TRBJ2-1; 7 bases agree with TRBD1. The CDR3 spans 15 residues. Germline trimming cut 4 bases from V and 5 bases from J; bases unmatched to any gene: 8. Germline assignment: CDR1 MDHEN and CDR2 SYDVKM. CDR3 DNA sequence: TGTGCCAGCAGTTCCTGGGTGACAGGGAACAATGAGCAGTTCTTC. This codes for CASSSWVTGNNEQFF.

The chain recombines TRBV19 with TRBJ1-2; 7 bases fit TRBD1. Germline values: CDR1 LNHDA, CDR2 SQIVND (reference sequence). The CDR3 spans 12 residues. J gave up 5 bases and V 5 bases, and 2 bases lay outside the gene matches. CDR3 in DNA: TGTGCCAGTAGTGGGGACAGATATGGCTACACCTTC. Translating it yields CASSGDRYGYTF.

Only one count was recorded for this clone. The genes are TRBV28 and TRBJ2-1, with D perhaps matching TRBD1 (6 bases). Germline CDR1 and CDR2: MDHEN and SYDVKM. The CDR3 is 15 amino acids. Deletions cut 2 bases from V and 3 bases from J, with 11 bases between. In nucleotides, the CDR3 is TGTGCCAGCAGTTTACCAGGGGTCGGCTACAATGAGCAGTTCTTC. Its protein product is CASSLPGVGYNEQFF.